Listed here are 24 T cell receptor beta chains from one sample, sequenced in a study of CD8+ T cells in alopecia areata listed by TCRdb under 2018. Pooled mouse cutaneous lymph node cells were stained for CD4, CD8alpha, NKG2D, NKG2ACE and other markers and were then sorted on a BD Influx. The library was built by means of the immunoSEQ multiplex PCR assay. RNA was extracted from all samples and reverse transcribed into cDNA, which served as template for TCR sequencing. Not all clones reach the TCRdb copy of this immuneACCESS table, which keeps in-frame sequences only. Checked studies attribute under half of the gap to unresolved V genes and leave the rest unexplained. For this sample, more than 250,000 clones appear and none is a singleton. Together, the top ten hold 1.2% of the sample. Sequencing used CD4+ T cells sorted from a lymph node. These receptors all come from a C3H/HeJ mouse with alopecia areata. Mice in this strain carry MHC haplotype H2-k.

This clone has only a few counts. Germline and genes: mouse. The read comes to an end 4 residues before the CDR3 does, leaving the germline J gene to fill in the end. Other DNA sequences in the same sample also yield this CDR3. The chain links TRBV1 to TRBJ2-1; 8 bases align to TRBD1. Losses at the gene ends were 3 bases for V and 0 bases for J; bases not matched to a gene: 1. CDR1 NSQYPW and CDR2 LRSPGD come from the germline V gene (reference sequence). This CDR3 comprises 15 residues. The sequenced part of the CDR3 DNA is TGCACCTGCAGTGCCGGGACAGGTAACTATGCT. Translated: CTCSAGTGNYA. The entire CDR3 sequence reads CTCSAGTGNYAEQFF.

This clone was counted between two and nine times. Gene names denote mouse genes. The DNA ends 4 residues before the CDR3 does, and the rest of the CDR3 is filled in from the germline J gene. The chain employs TRBV19 and TRBJ2-5; TRBD2 matches at 7 bases. The CDR3 is 15 residues long. Germline trimming cut 3 bases from V and 0 bases from J; bases unmatched to any gene: 4. Germline V gives CDR1 FNHDT, CDR2 SITEND (reference sequence). The sequenced part of the CDR3 DNA is TGTGCCAGCAGTACCGACTGGGCGAACCAAGAC. Translating it yields CASSTDWANQD. In full, the CDR3 is CASSTDWANQDTQYF.

About this clone: Gene labels here are mouse ones. The part of the CDR3 DNA that was read is TGTGCCAGCAGTATAAACAGGGCGGGAGCT. Translated, it gives CASSINRAGA. In full, the CDR3 is CASSINRAGAEQFF. The J gene is TRBJ2-1, the V gene TRBV19; a possible D gene is TRBD1 (6 bases). The read is 4 residues too short to cover the CDR3 end, so that end is filled in from the germline J gene. Germline CDR1 is FNHDT and CDR2 is SITEND (reference sequence). The CDR3 length is 14 residues.

This clone was seen a handful of times. Mouse names are used for the genes. The read terminates 4 residues ahead of where the CDR3 ends, so the germline J gene completes it. The chain couples TRBV13-2 to TRBJ2-2, with TRBD1 matching over 7 bases. The CDR3 length is 15 residues. Per germline, CDR1 NNHNN and CDR2 SYGAGS (reference sequence). V lost 5 bases to trimming and J lost 3 bases; unmatched junction nucleotides: 7. This chain's CDR3 is CASGPQGTYTGQLYF. The sequenced CDR3 bases are TGTGCCAGCGGCCCACAGGGGACCTACACCGGG.

This clone was detected only a few times. Gene names and germline refer to mouse. The read comes to an end 4 residues before the CDR3 does, leaving the germline J gene to fill in the end. The sample has other DNA sequences that encode this CDR3 too. The chain carries TRBV19 and TRBJ2-2; 11 bases line up with TRBD1. This CDR3 has 17 residues. Unmatched junction bases numbered 3, after V lost 1 base and J lost 1 base. Germline assignment: CDR1 FNHDT and CDR2 SITEND (reference sequence). The CDR3 spells CASSIPGTGGNTGQLYF. The DNA read from the CDR3 is TGTGCCAGCAGTATACCCGGGACAGGGGGAAACACCGGG.

This clone has a handful of counts. The gene names here belong to mouse. The sequenced fragment ends 4 residues before the CDR3 boundary, so the rest is inferred from the germline J gene. The gene calls are TRBV13-3 and TRBJ2-1; 12 bases fit TRBD2. Trimming removed 2 bases from V and 6 bases from J; junction bases left unmatched: 0. CDR3 length: 14 residues. Germline V gives CDR1 NNHDY, CDR2 SYVADS. CDR3 region: CASSEGLGGAEQFF. The DNA read from the CDR3 is TGTGCCAGCAGTGAGGGACTGGGGGGTGCT.

Remarks on this clone: The genes are named according to mouse. The read stops 4 residues short of the end of the CDR3; the missing end is completed from the germline J gene. This sequence joins TRBV13-3 and TRBJ2-3; D is unclear. The CDR3 is 14 amino acids. CDR1 and CDR2 from the germline V gene are NNHDY and SYVADS. V was clipped by 2 bases and J by 0 bases, with 7 bases between them. CDR3 sequence: CASSEADSAETLYF. CDR3 DNA (partial): TGTGCCAGCAGTGAAGCAGATAGTGCAGAA.

This clone was detected a few times. Mouse names are used for the genes. The read ends 4 residues early relative to the CDR3; the germline J gene fills the gap. The chain is built from TRBV19 and TRBJ2-3; tentatively, D is TRBD1 (5 bases). CDR1 and CDR2 from the germline V gene are FNHDT and SITEND (reference sequence). V lost 8 bases to trimming and J lost 2 bases, with 9 bases between them. The CDR3 is made up of 12 amino acids. CDR3 residues: CASTDNAETLYF. The part of the CDR3 DNA that was read is TGTGCCAGTACGGACAATGCAGAA. The full variable domain, rest sourced from reference TRBV19 and TRBJ2-3, is GGIITQTPKFLIGQEGQKLTLKCQQNFNHDTMYWYRQDSGKGLRLIYYSITENDLQKGDLSEGYDASREKKSSFSLTVTSAQKNEMAVFLCASTDNAETLYFGSGTRLTVL.

As for this clone: Genes and germline are mouse. The sequenced fragment ends 4 residues before the CDR3 boundary, so the rest is inferred from the germline J gene. V is TRBV19 and J is TRBJ2-3, with 8 bases lining up with TRBD2. The CDR3 is 15 amino acids. J lost 0 bases, V lost 3 bases, and 3 bases had no gene match. The germline CDR1 and CDR2 sequences are FNHDT and SITEND (reference sequence). The CDR3 bases that were read are TGTGCCAGCAGTAAACTGGGGGATAGTGCAGAA. Amino acids: CASSKLGDSAE. The entire CDR3 protein is CASSKLGDSAETLYF.

A remark on this clone: The listed genes are named as in mouse. The read ends 4 residues shy of where the CDR3 ends; the end is completed using the germline J gene. Other DNA sequences in this specimen translate into the identical CDR3. The chain carries TRBV1 and TRBJ2-2; 8 bases map to TRBD1. Unmatched junction bases numbered 2, after V lost 0 bases and J lost 2 bases. The CDR3 extends over 16 amino acids. CDR1 and CDR2 (germline): NSQYPW, LRSPGD (reference sequence). The CDR3 region is CTCSADQGANTGQLYF. The covered CDR3 bases are TGCACCTGCAGTGCAGATCAGGGGGCCAACACCGGG.

In the case of this clone: The genes and germline here are from mouse. Read coverage stops 4 residues before the CDR3 terminus; the germline J gene supplies the remainder. The sample carries other DNA sequences with the same CDR3. The genes are TRBV1 and TRBJ2-5, with a possible D match to TRBD1 (5 bases). There are 15 residues in the CDR3. From germline, CDR1 is NSQYPW and CDR2 LRSPGD (reference sequence). V dropped 3 bases and J dropped 0 bases, with 10 bases sitting between them. The CDR3 region is CTCSAPTVNQDTQYF. The CDR3 bases that were read are TGCACCTGCAGTGCTCCGACAGTTAACCAAGAC.

As regards this clone: Germline and genes here are mouse. The read ends 4 residues before the CDR3 terminus; that terminus is restored from the germline J gene. The chain is built from TRBV1 and TRBJ2-7, with D possibly TRBD2 on 6 matching bases. This CDR3 region has 15 residues. Per the germline V gene, CDR1 is NSQYPW and CDR2 is LRSPGD (reference sequence). V lost 4 bases to trimming and J lost 0 bases, with 13 bases between them. The sequenced CDR3 bases are TGCACCTGCAGTGGGGGGTGGGGGAGCTCCTAT. Its translation is CTCSGGWGSSY. The entire CDR3 protein is CTCSGGWGSSYEQYF.

This clone has a handful of counts. All gene names here are mouse names. The sequence runs out 3 residues before the end of the CDR3; the remainder is reconstructed from the germline J gene. The J gene is TRBJ1-6, the V gene TRBV13-1; 7 positions match TRBD1. TRBJ1-6 belongs to the ORF category, with a function that is uncertain. The J segment lost 7 bases and the V segment lost 3 bases, leaving 7 bases of the junction unmatched. The CDR3 runs 15 residues. From germline, CDR1 is NSHNY and CDR2 SYGAGN. CDR3 bases read: TGTGCCAGCAGTGCCCTGACAGGGAGGAATTCGCCC. Translation: CASSALTGRNSP. The CDR3 in its entirety is CASSALTGRNSPLYF.

Of note for this clone: Gene names and germline refer to mouse. The missing CDR3 end, 4 residues past where the read stops, is filled in from the germline J gene. Other DNA sequences of this sample code for an identical CDR3. The chain has TRBV19 and TRBJ2-2, with 11 positions matching TRBD1. V trimming: 2 bases; J trimming: 4 bases; junction bases outside the gene matches: 1. The germline V gene encodes CDR1 FNHDT and CDR2 SITEND (reference sequence). This CDR3 has 15 amino acids. The sequenced part of the CDR3 DNA is TGTGCCAGCAGTATTGGGACAGGGGGCACCGGG. Protein sequence: CASSIGTGGTG. The full-length CDR3 reads as CASSIGTGGTGQLYF.

This clone was detected a few times. Gene and germline names: mouse. The read is 4 residues too short to cover the CDR3 end, so that end is filled in from the germline J gene. The rearrangement links TRBV4 to TRBJ2-3; TRBD1 matches at 8 bases. V shed 5 bases, J shed 0 bases, and the junction held 4 bases outside the gene matches. CDR1 and CDR2 from the germline V gene are LGHDT and YNNKQL (reference sequence). The CDR3 length is 15 residues. CDR3 bases read: TGTGCCAGCAGCCAGACAGGGGAAAGTGCAGAA. It is translated as CASSQTGESAE. Given in full, the CDR3 is CASSQTGESAETLYF. The full variable domain, with the rest looked up from reference TRBV4 and TRBJ2-3, is ETAVFQTPNYHVTQVGNEVSFNCKQTLGHDTMYWYKQDSKKLLKIMFSYNNKQLIVNETVPRRFSPQSSDKAHLNLRIKSVEPEDSAVYLCASSQTGESAETLYFGSGTRLTVL.

In the case of this clone: Given a much more abundant clone one base away, this may be a read error. The gene names given are mouse names. The read gets to within 4 residues of the CDR3 end, and the germline J gene fills in the rest. This rearrangement joins TRBV19 to TRBJ2-2, with 8 bases aligning to TRBD1. Germline V gene lookup returns CDR1 FNHDT and CDR2 SITEND (reference sequence). This CDR3 comprises 14 residues. The ends lost 7 bases at V and 0 bases at J; junction bases unmatched: 2. CDR3: CASVQGANTGQLYF. CDR3 bases read: TGTGCCAGCGTACAGGGGGCAAACACCGGG.

This clone was seen only a few times. The gene symbols are mouse symbols. The read is 4 residues too short to cover the CDR3 end, so that end is filled in from the germline J gene. The chain employs TRBV5 and TRBJ2-7; 12 nucleotides match TRBD2. Per the germline V gene, CDR1 is LGHNA and CDR2 is YNLKQL (reference sequence). The CDR3 is 16 amino acids. The DNA read from the CDR3 is TGTGCCAGCAGCCCCCATCCGGGACTGGGGGGTTAT. As protein: CASSPHPGLGGY. The CDR3 reads in full as CASSPHPGLGGYEQYF.

A few counts support this clone. Any gene name here is a mouse gene name. The read gets to within 3 residues of the CDR3 end, and the germline J gene fills in the rest. This chain connects TRBV19 to TRBJ1-6, with 11 positions matching TRBD1. TRBJ1-6 is known as an ORF, though its function is uncertain. V trimming: 5 bases; J trimming: 6 bases; junction bases outside the gene matches: 7. Germline V gene lookup returns CDR1 FNHDT and CDR2 SITEND (reference sequence). This CDR3 region has 16 residues. The CDR3 here is CASSLPGQGGNSPLYF. The covered CDR3 bases are TGTGCCAGCAGCCTTCCGGGACAGGGGGGTAATTCGCCC.

This clone was counted a few times. Mouse germline and gene names are used. The missing CDR3 end, 4 residues past where the read stops, is filled in from the germline J gene. J is TRBJ2-5 and V is TRBV5, with 10 bases identical to TRBD2. The germline gives CDR1 LGHNA, CDR2 YNLKQL (reference sequence). This CDR3 spans 15 amino acids. With 4 bases clipped from V and 2 bases from J, the junction kept 3 bases outside the gene matches. CDR3 protein: CASSRLGGPQDTQYF. CDR3 bases read: TGTGCCAGCAGCCGCCTGGGGGGGCCCCAAGAC.

The sample holds a few counts of this clone. The genes and germline here are from mouse. The read ends 4 residues before the CDR3 terminus; that terminus is restored from the germline J gene. The V call is TRBV17, the J call TRBJ1-2; D is perhaps TRBD1 (5 bases). The germline CDR1 and CDR2 sequences are MNHDT and YYDKIL. Trimming removed 3 bases at V and 0 bases at J, with 8 bases between. The CDR3 sequence is 14 residues long. The sequenced CDR3 bases are TGTGCTAGCAGTAGTTGGACAACAAACTCC. As protein: CASSSWTTNS. The CDR3 reads in full as CASSSWTTNSDYTF.

Only a few counts were recorded for this clone. Genes here carry mouse names. The read stops 4 residues short of the end of the CDR3; the missing end is completed from the germline J gene. V is TRBV19 and J is TRBJ2-3; TRBD1 aligns across 9 bases. The CDR3 sequence is 14 residues long. The J segment lost 0 bases and the V segment lost 9 bases, leaving 5 bases of the junction unmatched. Germline V gene lookup returns CDR1 FNHDT and CDR2 SITEND (reference sequence). Partial CDR3 DNA: TGTGCCACAACAGGGGGCTCTAGTGCAGAA. Encoded protein: CATTGGSSAE. The entire CDR3 sequence reads CATTGGSSAETLYF.

Concerning this clone: Gene names and germline match the mouse. Read sequence stops 4 residues before the CDR3 end, and the germline J gene provides the missing end. The same CDR3 arises from other DNA sequences in this sample as well. The chain couples TRBV19 to TRBJ2-7, with D hard to call. The CDR3 is 12 amino acids. Germline V lookup: CDR1 FNHDT, CDR2 SITEND (reference sequence). CDR3 protein: CASSISQYEQYF. Incomplete CDR3 DNA: TGTGCCAGCAGTATTAGTCAGTAT.

For this clone: Gene names are the mouse ones. The read falls 4 residues short of the CDR3 end, and the missing part is taken from the germline J gene. The rearrangement links TRBV17 to TRBJ2-7, with TRBD1 matching 7 bases. Germline lookup yields CDR1 MNHDT and CDR2 YYDKIL. The CDR3 runs 15 residues. Germline trimming cut 0 bases from V and 3 bases from J; bases unmatched to any gene: 5. The CDR3 bases that were read are TGTGCTAGCAGTAGAGATACGCCAGGGGGCTAT. Translating it yields CASSRDTPGGY. The whole CDR3 sequence is CASSRDTPGGYEQYF.

On this clone: Gene names are mouse gene names. The read is 4 residues too short to cover the CDR3 end, so that end is filled in from the germline J gene. The chain recombines TRBV13-1 with TRBJ2-4, with 8 bases matching TRBD1. Unmatched junction bases numbered 7, after V lost 4 bases and J lost 0 bases. The germline CDR1 and CDR2 sequences are NSHNY and SYGAGN. There are 16 residues in the CDR3. The CDR3: CASSPQGAVSQNTLYF. Incomplete CDR3 DNA: TGTGCCAGCAGTCCGCAGGGGGCGGTTAGTCAAAAC.